This T cell receptor (beta chain) was profiled in a study of T and B cells in COVID-19 patients. On the study more broadly: COVID-19 patients gave peripheral blood either during active infection or after recovery. Comorbidities linked to unfavorable COVID-19 outcome were present in about 90% of the roughly 20 active-infection patients. Recovered patients mostly had mild to moderate COVID-19 managed as outpatients. Whole-study findings and limits: There were 2,000 to 3,000 TCR clusters exclusive to the recovered cohort, 30 to 40 with low generation probability.

Blood genomic DNA input for TRB amplification was about 240-550 ng. The CDR3 length is 13 residues. Germline CDR1 reads KGHSH; CDR2 reads LQKENI. The V end was cut by 2 bases, the J end by 5 bases, with 9 bases between. Multiplex PCR with BIOMED2 TRB-A/B primer pools amplified TRB rearrangements. TCRdb reanalysed the multiplex PCR reads using MiXCR and keeps one entry per CDR3 protein. This repertoire shows more than 5,000 distinct CDR3 sequences, 33% found once; its top ten account for around three fifths. As regards this clonotype: Antigen unknown.

V gene TRBV18 combines with J gene TRBJ2-5; TRBD2 is a possible D gene (6 bases). The origin of this receptor is a human donor with active COVID-19. Source material: blood. The CDR3 sequence: CASSPGAGETQYF. CDR3 DNA: TGTGCCAGCTCACCAGGGGCGGGGGAGACCCAGTACTTC.